The following is a TCR beta chain sequence with its context. Its antigen is unidentified. This sample is part of a study of shared clonotypes between healthy human individuals. General study results and limits: Sequencing depth was a factor that was expected to affect clonotype sharing among donors.

The donors, healthy adults who were HIV-negative, had experienced no recent acute infections or vaccinations. Genomic DNA for unsorted samples was obtained from 97 million or so PBMCs. Unsorted PBMC contributed about 270 ng DNA, 30,000 or so T cell genomes, to each replicate PCR. The data were produced by immunoSEQ multiplex PCR, yet TCRdb's version contains in-frame clones alone and is incomplete. The table has hundreds of thousands of clones, around 79% seen once. The receptor comes from a woman in her thirties or forties in good health. Some clones in this sample may be carry-over from other donors' samples. Sequences were obtained from PBMCs.

The CDR3 bases are TGTGCCAGCAGCTCGACTAGCGGGCGAGCTCTAGGTGAGCAGTTCTTC. It is translated as CASSSTSGRALGEQFF. This chain connects TRBV11-1 to TRBJ2-1, with 10 positions matching TRBD2. Losses at the gene ends were 4 bases for V and 9 bases for J; bases not matched to a gene: 12. Germline-derived CDR1 and CDR2 are SGHAT and FQDESV (reference sequence). This CDR3 comprises 16 residues.